A selection of T cell receptor beta chains follows, all from one sample in a study of shared clonotypes between healthy human individuals. Measured with immunoSEQ multiplex PCR; TCRdb has only the in-frame clones, and not every one. The table has about 2 million clones, 95% seen once. Sequencing used naive CD4+ T cells sorted from blood. These receptor sequences come from a young man in good health. Both conserved end residues are part of each CDR3. D genes are given only for firm matches. Clone size, where shown, is once, few, many, or a class for clones that have expanded.

TRBJ1-5	TRBV6-5	TRBD1	.	TGTGCCAGCAGTCGCTCCCCGGACAGGTCTCAGCCCCAGCATTTT	CASSRSPDRSQPQHF
TRBJ2-3	TRBV7-3	.	.	TGTGCCAGCAGCTTACTGGGACAAACAGATACGCAGTATTTT	CASSLLGQTDTQYF
TRBJ1-5	TRBV10-2	.	.	TGCGCCAGCGCCTGGGACATAGATCAGCCCCAGCATTTT	CASAWDIDQPQHF
TRBJ2-5	TRBV5-1	.	.	TGCGCCAGCAGCTTGACCTTGACAGGCTATGGGGAGACCCAGTACTTC	CASSLTLTGYGETQYF
TRBJ1-2	TRBV5-5	.	.	TGTGCCAGCAGCCTGGAACAGGGCGGGAACTATGGCTACACCTTC	CASSLEQGGNYGYTF
TRBJ2-4	TRBV19	.	.	TGTGCCAGTAGTGGAGGACAGAGAAGCATAAACATTCAGTACTTC	CASSGGQRSINIQYF
TRBJ2-5	TRBV25-1	.	.	TGTGCCAGCAGTGAATGGGCAGGGACCTCTCAAGAGACCCAGTACTTC	CASSEWAGTSQETQYF
TRBJ2-4	TRBV7-2	.	.	TGTGCCAGCAGCTTAGGAGTAGGGAGCCTCGCCAAAAACATTCAGTACTTC	CASSLGVGSLAKNIQYF
TRBJ2-7	TRBV6-1	TRBD1	once	TGTGCCAGCAGTGGATCCGGGACAGCAACCTACGAGCAGTACTTC	CASSGSGTATYEQYF
TRBJ2-3	TRBV18	TRBD1	.	TGTGCCAGCTCACCGGTACCCGGGACAGGGGCAGATACGCAGTATTTT	CASSPVPGTGADTQYF
TRBJ2-1	TRBV13	TRBD2	.	TGTGCCAGCAGCTTAGTCCGTCCTAGCGGGAGAGTGGGTAATGAGCAGTTCTTC	CASSLVRPSGRVGNEQFF
TRBJ1-6	TRBV6-5	.	.	TGTGCCAGCAGTAGAGTATTTGAAGGGAGTTCACCCCTCCACTTT	CASSRVFEGSSPLHF
TRBJ2-5	TRBV29-1	TRBD1	.	TGCAGCGTACAGGTCCCAGGGGGTCGGTTGGAGACCCAGTACTTC	CSVQVPGGRLETQYF
TRBJ2-7	TRBV9	TRBD2	.	TGTGCCAGCAGCGTAGGCCCCCTGGGACTAGCTGACGAGCAGTACTTC	CASSVGPLGLADEQYF
TRBJ2-7	TRBV6-1	TRBD1	.	TGTGCCAGCAGCAGACAGGGGGCCCGATCCGAGCAGTACTTC	CASSRQGARSEQYF
TRBJ2-5	TRBV30	.	.	TGTGCCTGTAACGTAGCGGTAGTAGGGGAGACCCAGTACTTC	CACNVAVVGETQYF
TRBJ2-2	TRBV5-4	.	once	TGTGCCAGCAGCCATAGGGCCACCGGGGAGCTGTTTTTT	CASSHRATGELFF
TRBJ2-5	TRBV10-3	.	.	TGTGCCATCAGTGATCGGACACCCCAAGAGACCCAGTACTTC	CAISDRTPQETQYF
TRBJ2-1	TRBV6-5	TRBD2	once	TGTGCCAGCAGCAGTGGACTAGCGGGATCTGATGAGCAGTTCTTC	CASSSGLAGSDEQFF
TRBJ2-3	TRBV29-1	.	.	TGCAGCGTTACCCGTCGACTAGACTACACAGATACGCAGTATTTT	CSVTRRLDYTDTQYF
TRBJ2-7	TRBV2	TRBD1	.	TGTGCCAGCACCGGAGGACAGGGCTACGAGCAGTACTTC	CASTGGQGYEQYF
TRBJ2-7	TRBV5-8	.	once	TGTGCCAGCAGCCCGAGGGAGAACTACGAGCAGTACTTC	CASSPRENYEQYF
TRBJ2-2	TRBV9	.	.	TGTGCCAGCAGCGTAGGTGGGAACACCGGGGAGCTGTTTTTT	CASSVGGNTGELFF
TRBJ2-2	TRBV28	TRBD2	once	TGTGCCAGCAGTTTAGGGAGAGCGGGGGGCCCCACCGGGGAGCTGTTTTTT	CASSLGRAGGPTGELFF
TRBJ2-7	TRBV5-4	TRBD1	.	TGTGCCAGCAGCCAAGGTCGACAGGGGGTAAACTACGAGCAGTACTTC	CASSQGRQGVNYEQYF
TRBJ1-2	TRBV28	.	.	TGTGCCAGCAGTTTATTGGGCCAGCTCTATGGCTACACCTTC	CASSLLGQLYGYTF
TRBJ2-1	TRBV18	.	.	TGTGCCAGCTCAGATTTTAGCTCCTACAATGAGCAGTTCTTC	CASSDFSSYNEQFF
TRBJ2-1	TRBV6-6	.	.	TGTGCCAGCAGTTCCCCGGGCAGGGCGGGAGAGCAGTTCTTC	CASSSPGRAGEQFF
TRBJ2-3	TRBV7-9	.	.	TGTGCCAGCAGCTTAGAAGGCAGGGAAACAGATACGCAGTATTTT	CASSLEGRETDTQYF
TRBJ1-5	TRBV28	.	.	TGTGCCAGCAGTTTCAGTTTGGGCAATCAGCCCCAGCATTTT	CASSFSLGNQPQHF
TRBJ2-7	TRBV10-3	.	.	TGTGCCATCAGTGCCGGGCCGGGATACCCTTCCTACGAGCAGTACTTC	CAISAGPGYPSYEQYF
TRBJ2-3	TRBV2	.	once	TGTGCCAGCAGTGAATGGGGGGCGTCTCCAGATACGCAGTATTTT	CASSEWGASPDTQYF
TRBJ2-1	TRBV4-3	.	.	TGCGCCAGCAGCCAAGCCCTCCCGGGAGCGGGCCGGAATGAGCAGTTCTTC	CASSQALPGAGRNEQFF
TRBJ2-7	TRBV9	.	once	TGTGCCAGCAGCCCGAGGGCCTCCAACTACGAGCAGTACTTC	CASSPRASNYEQYF
TRBJ1-3	TRBV6-5	.	.	TGTGCCAGCAGTTACTCGACCGGGAGTAAGGACACCATATATTTT	CASSYSTGSKDTIYF
TRBJ1-4	TRBV7-9	.	.	TGTGCCAGCAGCTTAGGCGCAGGGACTAATGAAAAACTGTTTTTT	CASSLGAGTNEKLFF
TRBJ2-4	TRBV5-1	.	.	TGCGCCAGCAGCTTGGAGACAGCCCAAAGCCCTACCAAAATAATAGCCAAAAACATTCAGTACTTC	CASSLETAQSPTKIIAKNIQYF
TRBJ1-6	TRBV10-1	.	.	TGCGCCAGCCAGCGGGGCCTAAATTCACCCCTCCACTTT	CASQRGLNSPLHF
TRBJ2-5	TRBV30	.	.	TGTGCCTGGAGTGTAGGTTCAGTTGGGTCCCAGTACTTC	CAWSVGSVGSQYF
TRBJ1-1	TRBV9	.	.	TGTGCCAGCAGCCCAGGACACCTGAACACTGAAGCTTTCTTT	CASSPGHLNTEAFF
TRBJ2-5	TRBV7-2	TRBD1	.	TGTGCCAGCAGCCCTTGGACAGGGGTAATCGGAGAGACCCAGTACTTC	CASSPWTGVIGETQYF
TRBJ2-7	TRBV2	.	.	TGTGCCAGCAGTGATAGGGAACGGTCCGGGCAGTACTTC	CASSDRERSGQYF